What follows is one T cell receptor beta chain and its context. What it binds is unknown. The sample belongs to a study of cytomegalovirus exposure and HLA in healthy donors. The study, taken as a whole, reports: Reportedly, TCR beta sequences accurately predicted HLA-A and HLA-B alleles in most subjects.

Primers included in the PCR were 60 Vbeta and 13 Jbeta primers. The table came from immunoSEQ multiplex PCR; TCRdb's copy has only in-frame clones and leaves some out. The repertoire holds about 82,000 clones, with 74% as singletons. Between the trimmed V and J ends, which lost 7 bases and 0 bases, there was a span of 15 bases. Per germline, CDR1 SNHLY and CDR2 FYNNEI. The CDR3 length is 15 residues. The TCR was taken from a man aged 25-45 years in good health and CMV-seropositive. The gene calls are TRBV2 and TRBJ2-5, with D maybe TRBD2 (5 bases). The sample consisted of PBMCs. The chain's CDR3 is CASKRVGLYQETQYF. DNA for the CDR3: TGTGCCAGCAAGAGGGTAGGGCTGTACCAAGAGACCCAGTACTTC.